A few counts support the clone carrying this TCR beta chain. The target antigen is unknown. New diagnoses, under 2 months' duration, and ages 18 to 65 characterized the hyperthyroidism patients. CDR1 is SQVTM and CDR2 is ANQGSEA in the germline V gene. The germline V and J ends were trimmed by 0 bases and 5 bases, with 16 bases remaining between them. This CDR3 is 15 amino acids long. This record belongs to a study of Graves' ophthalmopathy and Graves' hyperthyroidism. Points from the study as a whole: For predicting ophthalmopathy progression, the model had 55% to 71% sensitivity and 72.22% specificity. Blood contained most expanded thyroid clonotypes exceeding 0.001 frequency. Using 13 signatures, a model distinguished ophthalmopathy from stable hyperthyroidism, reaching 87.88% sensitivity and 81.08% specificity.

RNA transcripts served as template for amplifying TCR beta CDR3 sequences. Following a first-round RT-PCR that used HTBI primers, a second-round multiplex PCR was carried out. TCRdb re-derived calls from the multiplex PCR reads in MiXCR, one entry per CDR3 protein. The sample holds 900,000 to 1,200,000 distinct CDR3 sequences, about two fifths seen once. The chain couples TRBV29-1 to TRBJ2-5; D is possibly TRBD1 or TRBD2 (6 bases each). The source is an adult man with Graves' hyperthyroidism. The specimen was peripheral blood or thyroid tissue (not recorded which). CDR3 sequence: CSVEEGLWRGETQYF. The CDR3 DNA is TGCAGCGTTGAAGAAGGACTGTGGAGGGGGGAGACCCAGTACTTC.